These 18 T cell receptor beta chains originate from one sample sequenced in a study of CD8 T cells in Susac syndrome (dated by TCRdb to between 2018 and 2021). The library was obtained by the immunoSEQ multiplex PCR assay. RNA was extracted using the RNeasy kit, and about 0.45 to 1 ug of the RNA was reverse transcribed with random hexamers. TCRdb ran its own pipeline on the public reads, namely fastp trimming at Q25 and MiXCR clone calling, and kept in-frame beta chains. Merged by CDR3 protein, the rows form single entries marked with the most common genes and DNA. The sample profile shows hundreds of thousands of distinct CDR3 sequences; 95% of them were found once. About 0.08% of the sample comes from the top ten. Sequenced material: CD4+ T cells from PBMCs. All receptors come from a human donor with multiple sclerosis.

The gene calls are TRBV6-5 and TRBJ1-5; D ambiguous. Germline V gene lookup returns CDR1 MNHEY and CDR2 SVGAGI. Trimming cost V 6 bases and J 1 base, with 10 bases left between them. This CDR3 comprises 14 residues. The CDR3 loop reads CASSDRSSNQPQHF. In DNA form, the CDR3 reads TGTGCCAGCAGCGACCGCTCGAGCAATCAGCCCCAGCATTTT.

The rearrangement links TRBV25-1 to TRBJ2-5; no clear D. This CDR3 region has 12 residues. Germline V lookup: CDR1 MGHDK, CDR2 SYGVNS. V was trimmed by 2 bases and J by 5 bases, leaving 6 bases between them. Here the CDR3 DNA reads TGTGCCAGCAGTGAACCCCAGGAGACCCAGTACTTC. Its protein is CASSEPQETQYF.

V and J are TRBV30 and TRBJ2-3, with D possibly being TRBD1 (5 bases). The germline V gene encodes CDR1 GTSNPN and CDR2 SVGIG (reference sequence). V was pared by 3 bases and J by 1 base, with 11 bases between. This CDR3 has 14 amino acids. The CDR3 reads CAWSKGDGTDTQYF. As DNA, the CDR3 is TGTGCCTGGAGCAAAGGGGATGGCACAGATACGCAGTATTTT.

J is TRBJ2-7 and V is TRBV29-1, with D maybe TRBD1 (6 bases). CDR1 is SQVTM, CDR2 ANQGSEA, per germline. V was pared by 4 bases and J by 2 bases, with 21 bases between. The length of the CDR3 is 16 residues. CDR3 amino acids: CSVVVRPSTGTYEQYF. CDR3 DNA sequence: TGCAGCGTTGTTGTCCGCCCAAGTACAGGGACCTACGAGCAGTACTTC.

The CDR3 DNA reads as TGTGCCAGCAGCCAAGAGACAGGGCCAGGGGAAAAACTGTTTTTT. It specifies CASSQETGPGEKLFF. The chain has TRBV4-2 and TRBJ1-4; 7 positions agree with TRBD1. The ends lost 0 bases at V and 8 bases at J; junction bases unmatched: 6. Germline-derived CDR1 and CDR2 are LGHNA and YNFKEQ. The CDR3 has 15 residues.

This rearrangement joins TRBV5-4 to TRBJ1-2; tentative D call: TRBD1 (6 bases). The length of the CDR3 is 17 residues. Germline loops: CDR1 SGHNT, CDR2 YYREEE (reference sequence). V was trimmed by 3 bases and J by 4 bases, leaving 22 bases between them. CDR3 loop: CASSSDPTGRVSYGYTF. The CDR3 bases are TGTGCCAGCAGCTCGGATCCTACAGGGCGAGTTAGCTATGGCTACACCTTC.

The rearrangement links TRBV7-2 to TRBJ1-2; D is possibly TRBD1 (5 bases). CDR1 is SGHTA, CDR2 FQGNSA, per germline. The V end lost 1 base, the J end lost 5 bases, and 11 bases lay between the germline ends. This CDR3 is 14 amino acids long. This chain's CDR3 is CASSLVGGLYGYTF. As DNA, the CDR3 is TGTGCCAGCAGCTTAGTGGGGGGACTTTATGGCTACACCTTC.

This chain links TRBV29-1 with TRBJ2-3; unclear D gene. CDR1 and CDR2 (germline): SQVTM, ANQGSEA. This CDR3 is built from 11 residues. The V gene lost 3 bases and the J gene lost 6 bases, with 7 bases spanning the gap. The CDR3 reads CSVDGFDTQYF. The CDR3 DNA sequence: TGCAGCGTTGATGGGTTCGATACGCAGTATTTT.

Here the CDR3 DNA reads TGTGCCTCCACTTCTAGGGGGGCGGATACGCAGTATTTT. This codes for CASTSRGADTQYF. This rearrangement joins TRBV30 to TRBJ2-3, with D tentatively TRBD1 or TRBD2 (6 bases each). The CDR3 is 13 amino acids. The ends were cut back, 7 bases at V and 6 bases at J, with 17 bases in the middle. The germline CDR1 and CDR2 sequences are GTSNPN and SVGIG (reference sequence).

The chain employs TRBV15 and TRBJ2-5, with 9 bases that match TRBD1. Germline CDR1 LNHNV, CDR2 YYDKDF (reference sequence). J was trimmed by 2 bases and V by 7 bases; bases with no gene match: 5. The CDR3 extends over 14 amino acids. In DNA form, the CDR3 reads TGTGCCACCAAAAGGGACAGGGCGCAAGAGACCCAGTACTTC. This sequence encodes CATKRDRAQETQYF.

V usage is TRBV3-1 and J usage is TRBJ2-1; D uncertain. The V end was cut by 4 bases, the J end by 2 bases, with 9 bases between. The germline V gene encodes CDR1 LGHDT and CDR2 YNNKEL (reference sequence). The CDR3 has 14 amino acids. The CDR3 is CASSPWTTYNEQFF. Written as DNA, the CDR3 is TGTGCCAGCAGCCCCTGGACGACCTACAATGAGCAGTTCTTC.

This chain connects TRBV2 to TRBJ1-2; no definite D call. The CDR3 runs to 14 residues. The V and J ends lost 7 bases and 6 bases respectively, with 18 bases between them. Germline V CDR1 and CDR2: SNHLY, FYNNEI. CDR3 sequence: CASTGRRQGNGYTF. The CDR3 DNA is TGTGCCAGCACGGGGAGGAGACAAGGGAATGGCTACACCTTC.

This clonotype appeared a single time. CDR3 in DNA: TGCGCCAGCAAGGGACAGTTTGAAGCTTTCTTT. Residues: CASKGQFEAFF. The genes are TRBV5-1 and TRBJ1-1; 7 bases align to TRBD1. Germline V gene data show CDR1 as SGHRS and CDR2 as YFSETQ. The junction had 3 bases not matched to a gene; V was cut back by 6 bases and J by 7 bases. The length of the CDR3 is 11 residues.

The chain couples TRBV10-3 to TRBJ2-1, with TRBD1 matching over 7 bases. CDR1 and CDR2 (germline): ENHRY, SYGVKD. Trimming at V came to 5 bases and at J to 2 bases, leaving 12 bases not matched to a gene. CDR3 size: 17 residues. The CDR3: CAISPRDSKLTYNEQFF. The CDR3 DNA reads TGTGCCATCAGTCCACGGGACAGCAAATTGACCTACAATGAGCAGTTCTTC.

This chain connects TRBV29-1 to TRBJ2-1; unclear D gene. The V end was cut by 2 bases, the J end by 7 bases, with 9 bases between. This CDR3 region has 12 residues. Germline-derived CDR1 and CDR2 are SQVTM and ANQGSEA. The CDR3 region has the DNA TGCAGCGTTGAATCGGTGGGGAATGAGCAGTTCTTC. Its translation is CSVESVGNEQFF.

V and J are TRBV9 and TRBJ1-2; maybe TRBD1 (5 bases). This CDR3 is built from 16 residues. Germline V gene lookup returns CDR1 SGDLS and CDR2 YYNGEE. The V end lost 0 bases, the J end lost 0 bases, and 12 bases lay between the germline ends. CDR3 sequence (DNA): TGTGCCAGCAGCGTAGAAGTGGGACTTACTAACTATGGCTACACCTTC. Translation: CASSVEVGLTNYGYTF.

This chain links TRBV12-3 or TRBV12-4 with TRBJ2-5; no definite D call. This CDR3 has 12 amino acids. The V end lost 6 bases, the J end lost 4 bases, and 9 bases lay between the germline ends. The chain's CDR3 is CASRWGGETQYF. CDR3 bases: TGTGCCAGCAGGTGGGGTGGAGAGACCCAGTACTTC.

CDR3 bases: TGTGCCAGCAGCCAAGACCCATCTGAAGCTTTCTTT. Its translation is CASSQDPSEAFF. The chain is built from TRBV3-1 and TRBJ1-1; D not resolved. There are 12 residues in the CDR3. Trimming cost V 0 bases and J 6 bases, with 5 bases left between them. Germline V gene lookup returns CDR1 LGHDT and CDR2 YNNKEL (reference sequence).